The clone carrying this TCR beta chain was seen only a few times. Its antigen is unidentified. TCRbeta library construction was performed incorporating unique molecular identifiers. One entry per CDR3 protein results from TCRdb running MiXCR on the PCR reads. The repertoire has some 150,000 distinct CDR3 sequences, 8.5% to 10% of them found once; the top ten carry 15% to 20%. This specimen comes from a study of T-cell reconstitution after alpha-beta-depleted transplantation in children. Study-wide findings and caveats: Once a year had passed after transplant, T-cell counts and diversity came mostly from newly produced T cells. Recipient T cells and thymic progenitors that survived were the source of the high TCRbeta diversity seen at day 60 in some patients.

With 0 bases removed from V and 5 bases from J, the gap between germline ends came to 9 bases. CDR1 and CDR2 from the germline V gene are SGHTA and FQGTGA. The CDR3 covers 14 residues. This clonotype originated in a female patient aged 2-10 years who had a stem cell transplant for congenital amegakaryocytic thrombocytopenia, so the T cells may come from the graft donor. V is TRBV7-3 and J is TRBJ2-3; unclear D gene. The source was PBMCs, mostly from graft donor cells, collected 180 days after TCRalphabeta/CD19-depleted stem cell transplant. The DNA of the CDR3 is TGTGCCAGCAGCTTAACTAGCTGGGGAGATACGCAGTATTTT. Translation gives CASSLTSWGDTQYF.